This T cell receptor beta chain was identified during a study of blood T cell repertoires in COVID-19. The assay was immunoSEQ multiplex PCR, and TCRdb's table has in-frame clones only and misses some. The sample lists 140,000 to 150,000 clones, over 75% occurring once. V shed 5 bases and J shed 5 bases, with 9 bases lying between them. Germline V gene sequence: CDR1 LNHDA, CDR2 SQIVND (reference sequence). The CDR3 consists of 12 residues. The sequence came from a man in his sixties or seventies with acute or convalescent COVID-19. Specimen: peripheral blood. The chain combines TRBV19 with TRBJ1-2; D is uncertain. The CDR3 spells CASSHQVYGYTF. The CDR3, as DNA: TGTGCCAGTAGTCATCAGGTTTATGGCTACACCTTC.